Listed here is a single T cell receptor beta chain. This receptor's antigen is unknown. Nothing much larger sits one base from this clone, and base qualities are not available. For sequencing of the TCRbeta CDR3 region, genomic DNA was extracted from the sorted cells. The immunoSEQ Assay was used for sequencing of TCRbeta CDR3 regions. This immuneACCESS table, as held by TCRdb, lists in-frame sequences with V and J called but not all clones. Of the missing ones, under half trace to an unresolved V gene in checked studies; the others have no known cause. This sample lists tens of thousands of clones; roughly 86% were detected once. The ten most abundant clones make up 12% to 15% of the sample. The data stem from a study of OX40 agonist ivuxolimab in advanced cancers. For context, the study as a whole: Ivuxolimab was a fully human IgG2 agonistic monoclonal antibody targeting the costimulatory receptor OX40 (CD134). Three dose-escalation patients achieved partial responses, one with hepatocellular carcinoma and two with cutaneous melanoma. In the dose-escalation cohort, more than 80% of patients were male, and the mean age was 60 years with a range of about 23 to 79. Peripheral TCRbeta sequencing was intended to test whether TCR sequence diversity was altered and clonal T-cell expansion was caused by ivuxolimab. The monotherapy dose-escalation portion (N ≈ 57 patients) of the phase I ivuxolimab trial is reported in the paper. Of the approximately 50 patients in dose escalation, about 20 had hepatocellular carcinoma, about 15 had melanoma, 9 had renal cell carcinoma and 9 had head and neck cancer. Intravenous ivuxolimab was administered to patients every 2 weeks at six dose levels: 0.01, 0.1, 0.3, 1.5, 3 and 10 mg/kg. Patients were allowed to have had prior anti-PD-1, anti-PD-L1 or anti-CTLA-4 therapy, and approximately 40% of the dose-escalation patients had previously received checkpoint inhibitors. The paper as a whole reports these results and caveats: The antigen specificity of the clonally expanded peripheral T cells was not determined. Partial responders in the 0.1-3.0 mg/kg groups had among the lowest normalized peripheral clonal expansion, especially among CD8+ T cells. Low levels of normalized T-cell clonal expansion were also shown by some nonresponding patients. After ivuxolimab, more expanded clones were found on average in CD8+ T cells than in CD4+ T cells. At doses from 0.1 to 3.0 mg/kg, clonal expansion was seen in both CD4+ and CD8+ blood T cells between baseline and week 6.

Patients with autoimmune disease history or receiving systemic immunosuppression were excluded from the trial. Peripheral blood for TCR sequencing was drawn from every dose cohort at baseline, at cycle 4 day 1 and at cycle 7 day 1. Samples came from an open-label, multicenter, first-in-human phase I dose-escalation trial of ivuxolimab. The trial enrolled adults with locally advanced or metastatic head and neck squamous cell, hepatocellular, melanoma or renal cell carcinoma. Before TCR sequencing, CD4+ T cells and CD8+ T cells were sorted from peripheral blood as separate populations. V is shortened by 3 bases, J by 1 base, and the region joining them spans 25 bases. The CDR3 measures 21 amino acids from cysteine to phenylalanine. Just the 63-base CDR3 DNA is kept, in frame starting at base 1. For CDR1 and CDR2, the germline V gene lists MDHEN and SYDVKM.

The sample consisted of CD4+ or CD8+ T cells sorted from blood, taken in a trial of the OX40 agonist ivuxolimab. This sequence was found in an adult with an advanced solid tumor such as melanoma, head and neck, liver or kidney cancer. The sequence is built from TRBV28 and TRBJ2-6; tentative D gene TRBD1, with 5 bases matching. The sequenced DNA is TGTGCCAGCAGTTTGACGCGACAGCCCACGTACCTTGCATCTGGGGCCAACGTCCTGACTTTC. Its protein product is CASSLTRQPTYLASGANVLTF.